Detailed here is one T cell receptor beta chain. Its specificity is unknown. The data were obtained in a study of T cell responses to AZD1222 COVID-19 vaccine. Study results and caveats: Reportedly, close to half of spike-specific TCRs are directed against unmutated variant regions. Elevations in Spike-specific TCR breadth and depth followed administration of two AZD1222 doses. Females made up more of the donors, who were largely white British, and clonal diversity may have come out too low. CD4 TCRs linked to vaccination spanned spike, dominating at 160-218 and 743-854.

Germline V gene lookup returns CDR1 KGHDR and CDR2 SFDVKD. J gave up 4 bases and V 7 bases, and 6 bases lay outside the gene matches. This CDR3 region has 14 residues. This table comes from immunoSEQ multiplex PCR, and its TCRdb copy is limited to in-frame clones, with some not included. This table has over 100,000 clones, around 93% appearing once. The TCR comes from an adult in good health. The chain couples TRBV24-1 to TRBJ2-7, with 10 bases fitting TRBD1. The sample was peripheral blood, taken on day 0 of AZD1222 vaccination. The CDR3 spells CATRPDRGHYEQYF. DNA of the CDR3: TGTGCCACCAGGCCCGACAGGGGGCATTACGAGCAGTACTTC.